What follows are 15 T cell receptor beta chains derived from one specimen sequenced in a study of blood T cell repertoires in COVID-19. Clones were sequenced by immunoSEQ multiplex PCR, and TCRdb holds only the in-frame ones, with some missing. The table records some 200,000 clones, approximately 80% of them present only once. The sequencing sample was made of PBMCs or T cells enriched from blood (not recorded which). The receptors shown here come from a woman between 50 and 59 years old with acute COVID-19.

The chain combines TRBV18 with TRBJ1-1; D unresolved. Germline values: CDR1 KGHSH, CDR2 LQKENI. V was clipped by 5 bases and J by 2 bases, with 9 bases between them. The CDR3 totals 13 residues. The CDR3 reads CASSESENTEAFF. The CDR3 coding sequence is TGTGCCAGCTCAGAATCAGAAAACACTGAAGCTTTCTTT.

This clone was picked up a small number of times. The CDR3 spells CASSLGARGRATGELFF. CDR3 in DNA: TGTGCCAGCAGCTTAGGGGCGCGGGGTCGGGCCACCGGGGAGCTGTTTTTT. V usage is TRBV11-2 and J usage is TRBJ2-2; possible D gene TRBD2, 6 bases. The V end lost 1 base, the J end lost 4 bases, and 16 bases lay between the germline ends. Per germline, CDR1 SGHAT and CDR2 FQNNGV. The CDR3 is 17 amino acids. The variable domain in full, completed from reference TRBV11-2 and TRBJ2-2, reads EAGVAQSPRYKIIEKRQSVAFWCNPISGHATLYWYQQILGQGPKLLIQFQNNGVVDDSQLPKDRFSAERLKGVDSTLKIQPAKLEDSAVYLCASSLGARGRATGELFFGEGSRLTVL.

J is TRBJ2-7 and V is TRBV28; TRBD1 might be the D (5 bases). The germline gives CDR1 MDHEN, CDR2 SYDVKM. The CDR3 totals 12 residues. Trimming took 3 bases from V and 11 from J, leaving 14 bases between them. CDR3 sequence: CASSFRAGKEYF. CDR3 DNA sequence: TGTGCCAGCAGTTTTCGGGCAGGGAAGGAGTACTTC. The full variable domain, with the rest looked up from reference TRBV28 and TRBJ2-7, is DVKVTQSSRYLVKRTGEKVFLECVQDMDHENMFWYRQDPGLGLRLIYFSYDVKMKEKGDIPEGYSVSREKKERFSLILESASTNQTSMYLCASSFRAGKEYFGPGTRLTVT.

CDR3 bases: TGTGCCACCAGCAGAGCCCCGAGGGGGGCTGTACTAGCGGGGTCATGGGAGCAGTACTTC. It is translated as CATSRAPRGAVLAGSWEQYF. The chain combines TRBV15 with TRBJ2-7; 10 bases match TRBD2. Per germline, CDR1 LNHNV and CDR2 YYDKDF (reference sequence). V was clipped by 1 base and J by 7 bases; unmatched bases: 22. The CDR3 runs 20 residues.

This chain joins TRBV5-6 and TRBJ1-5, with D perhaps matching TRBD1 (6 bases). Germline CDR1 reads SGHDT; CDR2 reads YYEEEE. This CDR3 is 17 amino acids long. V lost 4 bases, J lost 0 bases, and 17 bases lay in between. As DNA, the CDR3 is TGTGCCAGCAGCCGTCGGGGGGCAGTTTATAGCAATCAGCCCCAGCATTTT. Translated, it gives CASSRRGAVYSNQPQHF.

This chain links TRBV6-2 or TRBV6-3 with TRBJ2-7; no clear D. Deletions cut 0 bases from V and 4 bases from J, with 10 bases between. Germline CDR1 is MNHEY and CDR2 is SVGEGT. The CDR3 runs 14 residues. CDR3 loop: CASSYSAVVYEQYF. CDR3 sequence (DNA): TGTGCCAGCAGTTACTCGGCGGTTGTTTACGAGCAGTACTTC.

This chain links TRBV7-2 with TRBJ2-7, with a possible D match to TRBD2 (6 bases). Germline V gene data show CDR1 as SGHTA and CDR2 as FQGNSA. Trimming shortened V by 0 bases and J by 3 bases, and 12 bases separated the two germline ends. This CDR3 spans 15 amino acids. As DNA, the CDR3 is TGTGCCAGCAGCTTAGCGGGAGGCGACTACTACGAGCAGTACTTC. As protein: CASSLAGGDYYEQYF.

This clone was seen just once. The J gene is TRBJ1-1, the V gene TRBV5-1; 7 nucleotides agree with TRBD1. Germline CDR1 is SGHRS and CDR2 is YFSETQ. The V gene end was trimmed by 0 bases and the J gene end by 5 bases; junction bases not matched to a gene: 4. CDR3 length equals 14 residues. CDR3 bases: TGCGCCAGCAGCTTGGCGGGACAGTCAACTGAAGCTTTCTTT. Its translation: CASSLAGQSTEAFF.

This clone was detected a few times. This CDR3 is CASSLVGTGYGYTF. In nucleotides, the CDR3 is TGTGCCAGCAGCTTAGTTGGTACAGGGTATGGCTACACCTTC. The chain employs TRBV11-3 and TRBJ1-2; TRBD1 is a possible D gene (6 bases). Trimming shortened V by 1 base and J by 5 bases, and 11 bases separated the two germline ends. CDR1 and CDR2 (germline): SGHNT, YENEEA. The CDR3 has 14 amino acids.

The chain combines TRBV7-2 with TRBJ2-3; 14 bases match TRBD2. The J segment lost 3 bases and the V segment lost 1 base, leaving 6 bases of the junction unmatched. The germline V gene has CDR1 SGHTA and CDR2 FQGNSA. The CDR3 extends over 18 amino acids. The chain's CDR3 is CASSLGLAGGLVTDTQYF. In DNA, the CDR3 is TGTGCCAGCAGCTTAGGACTAGCGGGGGGGCTGGTAACAGATACGCAGTATTTT. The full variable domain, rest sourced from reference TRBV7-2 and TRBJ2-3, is GAGVSQSPSNKVTEKGKDVELRCDPISGHTALYWYRQSLGQGLEFLIYFQGNSAPDKSGLPSDRFSAERTGGSVSTLTIQRTQQEDSAVYLCASSLGLAGGLVTDTQYFGPGTRLTVL.

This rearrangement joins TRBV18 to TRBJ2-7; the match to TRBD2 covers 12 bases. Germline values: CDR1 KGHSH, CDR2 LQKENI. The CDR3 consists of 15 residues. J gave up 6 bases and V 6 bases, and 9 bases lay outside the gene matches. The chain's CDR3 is CASSPTSGRPREQYF. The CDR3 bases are TGTGCCAGCTCTCCGACTAGCGGGAGACCTCGCGAGCAGTACTTC.

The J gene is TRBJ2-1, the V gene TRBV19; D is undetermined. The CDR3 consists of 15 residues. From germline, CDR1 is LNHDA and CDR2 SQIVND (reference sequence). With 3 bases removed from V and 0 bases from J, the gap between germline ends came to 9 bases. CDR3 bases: TGTGCCAGTAGTATTGAGAAGAGCTCCTACAATGAGCAGTTCTTC. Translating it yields CASSIEKSSYNEQFF. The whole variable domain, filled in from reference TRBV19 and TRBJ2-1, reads DGGITQSPKYLFRKEGQNVTLSCEQNLNHDAMYWYRQDPGQGLRLIYYSQIVNDFQKGDIAEGYSVSREKKESFPLTVTSAQKNPTAFYLCASSIEKSSYNEQFFGPGTRLTVL.

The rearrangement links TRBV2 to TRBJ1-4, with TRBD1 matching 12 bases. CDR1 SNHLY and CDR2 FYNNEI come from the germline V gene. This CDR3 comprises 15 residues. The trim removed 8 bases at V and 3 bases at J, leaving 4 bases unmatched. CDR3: CASRDRGLANEKLFF. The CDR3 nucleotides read TGTGCCAGCCGGGACAGGGGGCTTGCTAATGAAAAACTGTTTTTT.

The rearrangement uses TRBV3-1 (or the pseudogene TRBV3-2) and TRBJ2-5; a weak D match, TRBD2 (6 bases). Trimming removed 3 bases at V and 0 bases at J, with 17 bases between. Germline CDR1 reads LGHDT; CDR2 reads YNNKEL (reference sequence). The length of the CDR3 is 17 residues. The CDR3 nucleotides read TGTGCCAGCAGCCAGAACCCGGGACTGTATGACCAAGAGACCCAGTACTTC. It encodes CASSQNPGLYDQETQYF.

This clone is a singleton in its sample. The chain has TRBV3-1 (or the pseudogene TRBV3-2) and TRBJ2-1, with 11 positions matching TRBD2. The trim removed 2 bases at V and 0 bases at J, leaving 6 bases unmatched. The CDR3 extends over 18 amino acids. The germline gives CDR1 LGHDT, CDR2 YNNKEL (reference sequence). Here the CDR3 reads CASSQLAGGGGSYNEQFF. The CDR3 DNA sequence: TGTGCCAGCAGCCAACTAGCGGGAGGTGGGGGCTCCTACAATGAGCAGTTCTTC.